The sample holds many counts of the clone carrying this TCR beta chain. Its antigen is unknown. Germline-derived CDR1 and CDR2 are SGDLS and YYNGEE. The CDR3 is 14 amino acids. Trimming cost V 2 bases and J 1 base, with 8 bases left between them. This sample was included in a study of blood T cells in healthy people across ages. Study results and limitations: It was held that diversity estimates obtained from one million T cells represented underestimates. More naive CD4+ cells and higher diversity were found in long-lived than in aged donors.

PCR was performed a second time for about 6 to 11 cycles using a sample-barcoded 5' primer and a J-beta primer mix. TCRdb recomputed calls from the 5' RACE reads with MiXCR, one row per CDR3 protein. The sample contains hundreds of thousands of distinct CDR3 sequences, around 32% of which appear only once. The origin of this receptor is a woman older than 75 in good health. Sequencing was done on a sample of blood. This sequence joins TRBV9 and TRBJ2-3; the D is unclear. CDR3 loop: CASSVRLGTDTQYF. CDR3 DNA: TGTGCCAGCAGCGTTAGACTGGGCACAGATACGCAGTATTTT. Supplemented by reference TRBV9 and TRBJ2-3, the full variable domain reads DSGVTQTPKHLITATGQRVTLRCSPRSGDLSVYWYQQSLDQGLQFLIQYYNGEERAKGNILERFSAQQFPDLHSELNLSSLELGDSALYFCASSVRLGTDTQYFGPGTRLTVL.